The source of this T cell receptor (beta chain) is a study of T cell changes during pregnancy in multiple sclerosis. TCRdb's copy holds only in-frame clones and misses some; the assay was immunoSEQ multiplex PCR. This table holds just under 50,000 clones, roughly nine tenths found once. The CDR3 has 18 residues. Germline-derived CDR1 and CDR2 are SGHTA and FQGTGA. V lost 2 bases to trimming and J lost 5 bases; unmatched junction nucleotides: 14. The sequence was collected from a female donor with multiple sclerosis, enrolled in a pregnancy study. Sequencing was performed on CD8+ T cells from peripheral blood mononuclear cells, taken after pregnancy. The chain joins TRBV7-3 to TRBJ2-5, with TRBD2 matching over 10 bases. The CDR3, as DNA: TGTGCCAGCAGCTTAGGATTAGCGGGGGGCGGTTTCTGGGAGACCCAGTACTTC. It yields the protein CASSLGLAGGGFWETQYF.